The TCR beta chain described here comes from a study of blood T cell repertoires in COVID-19. Clinical history as reported by participants underpinned cohort assignment. TCRdb's table, derived via immunoSEQ multiplex PCR, lists solely in-frame clones and lacks some. The sample shows 400,000 to 500,000 clones, about 88% of them seen only once. The CDR3 sequence is 13 residues long. Germline loops: CDR1 ENHRY, CDR2 SYGVKD. V shed 6 bases and J shed 8 bases, with 13 bases lying between them. This clone occurred once. The sequencing input was PBMCs or T cells enriched from blood (not recorded which). The TCR originated in a woman between 18 and 29 years old who had been exposed to COVID-19. The rearrangement joins TRBV10-3 to TRBJ1-4; D is unresolved. The CDR3, as DNA: TGTGCCATCAGGCGGGCCCCAGGAGAAAAACTGTTTTTT. This codes for CAIRRAPGEKLFF.